These 9 T cell receptor beta chains were all obtained from the same sample, sequenced in a study of cytomegalovirus exposure and HLA in healthy donors. Amplification used 60 Vbeta primers and 13 Jbeta primers. Profiling relied on immunoSEQ multiplex PCR, and the TCRdb table lists in-frame clones only, not all of them. This sample has 100,000 to 130,000 clones, with around 77% found just once. The sequencing sample was made of PBMCs. These receptors all stem from a male donor in good health and CMV-seronegative.

This clone was detected once. DNA of the CDR3: TGTGCCAGCAGCGAGGGACAGGGGGCACGATCCTACAATGAGCAGTTCTTC. Translation gives CASSEGQGARSYNEQFF. The rearrangement uses TRBV13 and TRBJ2-1; 12 bases map to TRBD1. The CDR3 extends over 17 amino acids. J was trimmed by 1 base and V by 5 bases; bases with no gene match: 6. CDR1 and CDR2 (germline): PRHDT, FYEKMQ (reference sequence).

The V call is TRBV29-1, the J call TRBJ2-3; 14 bases are shared with TRBD2. Germline loops: CDR1 SQVTM, CDR2 ANQGSEA. This CDR3 spans 16 amino acids. The J segment lost 5 bases and the V segment lost 7 bases, leaving 11 bases of the junction unmatched. The CDR3 coding sequence is TGCAGCGCTCTGGGACTAGCGGGAGAGAGTGGAGATACGCAGTATTTT. Its translation: CSALGLAGESGDTQYF.

The V and J genes are TRBV18 and TRBJ2-1; D gene uncertain. V lost 3 bases and J 5 bases, leaving 14 bases between the germline ends. The CDR3 sequence is 15 residues long. Germline V gene lookup returns CDR1 KGHSH and CDR2 LQKENI. CDR3 region: CASSPDLKADNEQFF. CDR3 in DNA: TGTGCCAGCTCACCCGATTTAAAAGCCGACAATGAGCAGTTCTTC.

The chain combines TRBV6-6 with TRBJ2-1; 11 nucleotides match TRBD2. The CDR3 runs 15 residues. J was trimmed by 4 bases and V by 8 bases; bases with no gene match: 7. In germline, CDR1 is MNHNY, CDR2 SVGAGI (reference sequence). The CDR3 sequence is CASWDGTSGYNEQFF. In DNA form, the CDR3 reads TGTGCCAGCTGGGACGGGACTAGCGGATACAATGAGCAGTTCTTC.

A note on this clone: Compared with germline, one end of the junction differs, possibly owing to a read error. This chain joins TRBV7-9 and TRBJ1-1; maybe TRBD1 (5 bases). Germline V gene sequence: CDR1 SEHNR, CDR2 FQNEAQ (reference sequence). This CDR3 spans 19 amino acids. The CDR3 spells CSSSLTRSPNQGLNTEAFF. CDR3 sequence (DNA): TGTTCCAGCAGCTTAACCCGGTCCCCTAACCAGGGATTGAACACTGAAGCTTTCTTT. The full variable domain, its missing parts supplied by reference TRBV7-9 and TRBJ1-1, is DTGVSQNPRHKITKRGQNVTFRCDPISEHNRLYWYRQTLGQGPEFLTYFQNEAQLEKSRLLSDRFSAERPKGSFSTLEIQRTEQGDSAMYLCSSSLTRSPNQGLNTEAFFGQGTRLTVV.

The rearrangement links TRBV7-8 to TRBJ2-4; 14 bases are shared with TRBD2. This CDR3 comprises 20 residues. J gave up 2 bases and V 5 bases, and 14 bases lay outside the gene matches. From germline, CDR1 is SGHVS and CDR2 FQNEAQ. CDR3 DNA sequence: TGTGCCAGCAGCGATCATGGCCGGACTAGCGGGAGGTATACCAAAAACATTCAGTACTTC. This translates into CASSDHGRTSGRYTKNIQYF.

The chain carries TRBV28 and TRBJ2-7; 7 nucleotides match TRBD2. The CDR3 loop spans 15 amino acids. Germline V gene sequence: CDR1 MDHEN, CDR2 SYDVKM. The V gene end was trimmed by 7 bases and the J gene end by 0 bases; junction bases not matched to a gene: 9. The CDR3 loop is CASTGGSVSSYEQYF. CDR3 in DNA: TGTGCCAGCACCGGGGGGTCTGTAAGCTCCTACGAGCAGTACTTC. The entire variable domain, with the rest obtained from reference TRBV28 and TRBJ2-7, is as follows: DVKVTQSSRYLVKRTGEKVFLECVQDMDHENMFWYRQDPGLGLRLIYFSYDVKMKEKGDIPEGYSVSREKKERFSLILESASTNQTSMYLCASTGGSVSSYEQYFGPGTRLTVT.

There are a few counts of this clone. V usage is TRBV4-1 and J usage is TRBJ1-1, with D hard to call. This CDR3 has 16 residues. The germline V gene has CDR1 MGHRA and CDR2 YSYEKL. The V gene lost 0 bases and the J gene lost 1 base, with 12 bases spanning the gap. CDR3 in DNA: TGCGCCAGCAGCCAAGAGAGCCCCGTAAAGAACACTGAAGCTTTCTTT. Its translation is CASSQESPVKNTEAFF.

The chain joins TRBV29-1 to TRBJ2-7, with a possible D match to TRBD1 (5 bases). Trimming took off 6 bases at V and 2 bases at J, with 11 bases between the two ends. CDR3 size: 12 residues. Looked up from germline, CDR1 is SQVTM and CDR2 is ANQGSEA. The CDR3 DNA reads TGCAGCGTGGAGACAGTGACCTACGAGCAGTACTTC. Protein product: CSVETVTYEQYF.